Following are 27 T cell receptor beta chains from one sample sequenced in a study of cytomegalovirus exposure and HLA in healthy donors. The study ran its PCR with 60 Vbeta and 13 Jbeta primers. TCRdb's table, derived via immunoSEQ multiplex PCR, lists solely in-frame clones and lacks some. There are around 130,000 clones in the sample; 65% to 90% occur only once, and 2.5% to 3.5% lies in the top ten. The source material was PBMCs. The receptors shown here come from a woman younger than 35 in good health and CMV-seropositive.

The V and J genes are TRBV6-6 and TRBJ2-2; 8 bases line up with TRBD2. V lost 6 bases, J lost 7 bases, and 10 bases stayed unmatched. Germline loops: CDR1 MNHNY, CDR2 SVGAGI (reference sequence). The CDR3 is made up of 15 amino acids. The CDR3 loop is CASSTGTSFVGELFF. The CDR3 coding sequence is TGTGCCAGCAGCACGGGGACTAGTTTTGTCGGGGAGCTGTTTTTT.

The rearrangement links TRBV7-9 to TRBJ2-7; the D gene is possibly TRBD1 (5 bases). This CDR3 spans 12 amino acids. CDR1 SEHNR and CDR2 FQNEAQ come from the germline V gene (reference sequence). CDR3 bases: TGTGCCAGCAGCCAAATGACAGACGCACTACAGGTT. Translating gives CASSQMTDALQV.

This chain links TRBV6-6 with TRBJ1-2; the match to TRBD1 covers 7 bases. Germline-derived CDR1 and CDR2 are MNHNY and SVGAGI (reference sequence). V shed 4 bases, J shed 2 bases, and the junction held 7 bases outside the gene matches. This CDR3 has 15 amino acids. CDR3 coding DNA: TGTGCCAGCAGTTTCCGGGACAGAGGGAACTATGGCTACACCTTC. This sequence encodes CASSFRDRGNYGYTF.

This rearrangement joins TRBV5-6 to TRBJ1-2; the D is unclear. V gave up 2 bases and J gave up 6 bases, with 8 bases separating them. The germline V gene has CDR1 SGHDT and CDR2 YYEEEE. CDR3 length equals 12 residues. CDR3 coding DNA: TGTGCCAGCAGCTTCCGGCGGAATGGCTACACCTTC. Its protein is CASSFRRNGYTF.

In this sample, this clone turned up once. The rearrangement uses TRBV4-2 and TRBJ2-5; 11 positions match TRBD2. CDR3 length: 16 residues. Per germline, CDR1 LGHNA and CDR2 YNFKEQ. V dropped 1 base and J dropped 5; count of bases not matched to a gene: 6. CDR3 coding DNA: TGTGCCAGCAGCCAAGTGCTAGCGGGGGGTGAGGAGACCCAGTACTTC. Its protein is CASSQVLAGGEETQYF.

The rearrangement uses TRBV7-6 and TRBJ1-5; D gene uncertain. The CDR3 covers 15 residues. Looked up from germline, CDR1 is SGHVS and CDR2 is FNYEAQ. V was shortened by 1 base and J by 4 bases, with 11 bases between the two germline ends. DNA of the CDR3: TGTGCCAGCAGCTTAGAGCCCGGGAATAATCAGCCCCAGCATTTT. It translates to CASSLEPGNNQPQHF.

V and J are TRBV28 and TRBJ1-2; 7 bases align to TRBD1. Germline loops: CDR1 MDHEN, CDR2 SYDVKM. Unmatched junction bases numbered 13, after V lost 6 bases and J lost 6 bases. The CDR3 covers 15 residues. The CDR3 loop reads CASSRAGTDTHGYTF. As DNA, the CDR3 is TGTGCCAGCAGCCGAGCAGGGACAGATACCCATGGCTACACCTTC.

The rearrangement links TRBV4-2 to TRBJ2-3; D is perhaps TRBD1 (6 bases). Deletions cut 2 bases from V and 3 bases from J, with 9 bases between. Germline V gene sequence: CDR1 LGHNA, CDR2 YNFKEQ. The CDR3 extends over 14 amino acids. CDR3 amino acids: CASSQPGVTDTQYF. CDR3 in DNA: TGTGCCAGCAGCCAACCAGGGGTGACAGATACGCAGTATTTT.

This clone is a singleton in its sample. The chain has TRBV21-1 and TRBJ2-6; the D call of TRBD1 is as the table states it, not checked on the DNA. TRBV21-1 is designated a pseudogene. The CDR3 runs to 16 residues. The CDR3 nucleotides read TGTGCCACACGGGACAGGGATATCGCTGGGGCCAACGTCCTGACTTTC. This translates into CATRDRDIAGANVLTF.

The genes are TRBV7-6 and TRBJ1-2, with TRBD1 matching over 9 bases. Germline CDR1 and CDR2: SGHVS and FNYEAQ. The CDR3 is made up of 13 amino acids. Germline trimming cut 5 bases from V and 8 bases from J; bases unmatched to any gene: 6. The CDR3 DNA sequence: TGTGCCAGCAGCCTTGGGACAGGGAGCGGCTACACCTTC. Residues: CASSLGTGSGYTF.

The chain uses TRBV28 and TRBJ2-7, with 8 bases lining up with TRBD2. The ends lost 8 bases at V and 1 base at J; junction bases unmatched: 10. This CDR3 is 15 amino acids long. Germline loops: CDR1 MDHEN, CDR2 SYDVKM. CDR3: CASASRGDSSYEQYF. The DNA for the CDR3 is TGTGCCAGCGCGTCGCGGGGGGATTCTTCCTACGAGCAGTACTTC.

There are a few counts of this clone. This chain links TRBV30 with TRBJ2-1, with D possibly being TRBD2 (6 bases). The CDR3 extends over 11 amino acids. CDR1 GTSNPN and CDR2 SVGIG come from the germline V gene (reference sequence). CDR3 in amino acids: CARRRGNEQFF. CDR3 nucleotide sequence: TGTGCTCGTCGTCGGGGGAATGAGCAGTTCTTC.

The rearrangement joins TRBV6-5 to TRBJ1-5; D is ambiguous. The V gene's germline CDR1 is MNHEY and CDR2 SVGAGI. The CDR3 totals 15 residues. The V gene lost 6 bases and the J gene lost 1 base, with 13 bases spanning the gap. The CDR3 protein is CASSFVPRSNQPQHF. In DNA, the CDR3 is TGTGCCAGCAGCTTCGTCCCACGGAGCAATCAGCCCCAGCATTTT.

This chain links TRBV19 with TRBJ1-6; 9 bases align to TRBD1. Germline trimming cut 7 bases from V and 4 bases from J; bases unmatched to any gene: 2. Germline CDR1 LNHDA, CDR2 SQIVND (reference sequence). This CDR3 has 14 amino acids. This CDR3 reads CASTGTGYNSPLHF. CDR3 nucleotide sequence: TGTGCCAGTACCGGGACAGGGTATAATTCACCCCTCCACTTT.

The chain combines TRBV5-1 with TRBJ2-2, with 13 bases matching TRBD2. Germline trimming cut 4 bases from V and 6 bases from J; bases unmatched to any gene: 12. The CDR3 spans 18 residues. CDR1 and CDR2 (germline): SGHRS, YFSETQ. The CDR3 is CASSLGLAGAFVSGELFF. CDR3 DNA: TGCGCCAGCAGCCTCGGACTAGCGGGGGCATTTGTATCCGGGGAGCTGTTTTTT.

J is TRBJ2-1 and V is TRBV25-1; perhaps TRBD2 as D (6 bases). Germline loops: CDR1 MGHDK, CDR2 SYGVNS. The CDR3 is 14 residues long. V dropped 6 bases and J dropped 4 bases, with 13 bases sitting between them. The CDR3 sequence is CASRPDREYNEQFF. DNA of the CDR3: TGTGCCAGCAGGCCCGACCGGGAGTACAATGAGCAGTTCTTC. Based on the CDR3 plus reference TRBV25-1 and TRBJ2-1, the full variable domain is EADIYQTPRYLVIGTGKKITLECSQTMGHDKMYWYQQDPGMELHLIHYSYGVNSTEKGDLSSESTVSRIRTEHFPLTLESARPSHTSQYLCASRPDREYNEQFFGPGTRLTVL.

To note about this clone: The sample carries other DNA sequences with the same CDR3. The genes are TRBV6-6 and TRBJ2-3, with TRBD2 identical over 7 bases. Trimming removed 6 bases from V and 0 bases from J; junction bases left unmatched: 3. CDR3 size: 14 residues. Germline values: CDR1 MNHNY, CDR2 SVGAGI (reference sequence). Here the CDR3 DNA reads TGTGCCAGCAGAGGGGAGGGGAGCACAGATACGCAGTATTTT. This gives the protein CASRGEGSTDTQYF.

V and J are TRBV6-6 and TRBJ2-5, with 7 bases lining up with TRBD2. Germline lookup yields CDR1 MNHNY and CDR2 SVGAGI (reference sequence). The CDR3 runs to 15 residues. Losses at the gene ends were 6 bases for V and 0 bases for J; bases not matched to a gene: 7. The CDR3 sequence: CASSREDGYQETQYF. CDR3 coding DNA: TGTGCCAGCAGCCGGGAGGACGGGTACCAAGAGACCCAGTACTTC.

Worth noting for this clone: A read error may produce the germline difference seen at one junction end. The chain combines TRBV18 with TRBJ2-2; tentative D call: TRBD2 (6 bases). This CDR3 comprises 16 residues. Germline V gene lookup returns CDR1 KGHSH and CDR2 LQKENI. The CDR3 reads CASSPPTHANTGGLFF. CDR3 bases: TGTGCCAGCTCACCTCCCACGCATGCGAACACCGGGGGGCTGTTTTTT.

This chain joins TRBV4-1 and TRBJ1-6; TRBD1 aligns across 9 bases. Germline V gene sequence: CDR1 MGHRA, CDR2 YSYEKL. The CDR3 extends over 15 amino acids. With 4 bases clipped from V and 10 bases from J, the junction kept 8 bases outside the gene matches. In DNA, the CDR3 is TGCGCCAGCAGCCCCCCGGGGACAGGGAGCTCACCCCTCCACTTT. Protein product: CASSPPGTGSSPLHF.

The gene calls are TRBV30 and TRBJ2-7; a possible D gene is TRBD2 (6 bases). Germline CDR1 GTSNPN, CDR2 SVGIG (reference sequence). Trimming shortened V by 3 bases and J by 0 bases, and 9 bases separated the two germline ends. This CDR3 has 13 amino acids. The CDR3 DNA reads TGTGCCTGGAGCGGGACTGGCTCCTACGAGCAGTACTTC. Its protein is CAWSGTGSYEQYF.

The chain recombines TRBV14 with TRBJ1-1; the D is unclear. Germline CDR1 is SGHDN and CDR2 is FVKESK. V lost 1 base to trimming and J lost 1 base, with 19 bases between them. The CDR3 is 18 amino acids. The CDR3 DNA is TGTGCCAGCAGCCAAGCGGGATGGAAACAGAAAAAGAACACTGAAGCTTTCTTT. Translation: CASSQAGWKQKKNTEAFF.

The genes are TRBV10-3 and TRBJ1-2; 8 positions match TRBD1. V shed 8 bases and J 4 bases; nucleotides not matched to a gene: 21. Germline CDR1 and CDR2: ENHRY and SYGVKD. The CDR3 is 18 residues long. The chain's CDR3 is CAIGGQELTSLGVYGYTF. CDR3 DNA: TGTGCCATCGGGGGACAGGAATTAACTTCTTTGGGGGTCTATGGCTACACCTTC.

This clone appeared a few times. The gene calls are TRBV10-3 and TRBJ2-5; the match to TRBD1 covers 9 bases. The junction had 12 bases not matched to a gene; V was cut back by 10 bases and J by 6 bases. Per germline, CDR1 ENHRY and CDR2 SYGVKD. The length of the CDR3 is 14 residues. In nucleotides, the CDR3 is TGTGCCACAGAGGGGGGACAGGGTGGGAAGACCCAGTACTTC. This gives the protein CATEGGQGGKTQYF.

The CDR3 bases are TGTGCCAGCAGCTTACGGGGAGTGGGCTCAGCTTTCTTT. Amino acids: CASSLRGVGSAFF. The chain recombines TRBV11-2 with TRBJ1-1; D not resolved. The length of the CDR3 is 13 residues. The germline V gene encodes CDR1 SGHAT and CDR2 FQNNGV. V was pared by 2 bases and J by 10 bases, with 14 bases between.

This clone was found a few times. The V and J genes are TRBV27 and TRBJ1-1; D perhaps matches TRBD1 (5 bases). The V and J ends lost 3 bases and 0 bases respectively, with 11 bases between them. The CDR3 extends over 15 amino acids. Germline V gene data show CDR1 as MNHEY and CDR2 as SMNVEV (reference sequence). CDR3 loop: CASSLTATMNTEAFF. DNA of the CDR3: TGTGCCAGCAGTTTGACAGCAACAATGAACACTGAAGCTTTCTTT.

This clone was detected a few times. This sequence joins TRBV19 and TRBJ2-1, with TRBD2 matching over 10 bases. CDR1 is LNHDA and CDR2 is SQIVND in the germline V gene (reference sequence). This CDR3 is built from 13 residues. V lost 5 bases to trimming and J lost 7 bases; unmatched junction nucleotides: 2. The CDR3 DNA follows: TGTGCCAGTAGTTCACTAGCGGGGAATGAGCAGTTCTTC. It translates to CASSSLAGNEQFF. Based on the CDR3 plus reference TRBV19 and TRBJ2-1, the full variable domain is DGGITQSPKYLFRKEGQNVTLSCEQNLNHDAMYWYRQDPGQGLRLIYYSQIVNDFQKGDIAEGYSVSREKKESFPLTVTSAQKNPTAFYLCASSSLAGNEQFFGPGTRLTVL.